This T cell receptor (beta chain) originates from a study of cytomegalovirus exposure and HLA in healthy donors. Findings and limits, study-wide: Among TCR sequences, most were rare, though some public TCRs appeared in many donors. The only immune exposure information that was available was CMV serostatus. The study carried out a later analysis of TCR beta sequences. It associated some 17,000 of them with specific HLA alleles at a false discovery rate of 0.05.

Deletions cut 2 bases from V and 6 bases from J, with 10 bases between. Germline lookup yields CDR1 LNHDA and CDR2 SQIVND (reference sequence). This CDR3 contains 14 residues. About this clone itself: The antigen is not known.

Among the donors, all were healthy bone marrow donors. The PCR contained 60 Vbeta and 13 Jbeta primers. Assay: immunoSEQ multiplex PCR; the TCRdb copy retains only in-frame clones and omits some. The sample lists roughly 180,000 clones, 60% to 80% occurring once. The chain combines TRBV19 with TRBJ2-2; D not resolved. The sequence derives from a man between 50 and 59 years old in good health and CMV-seropositive. Sequencing used PBMCs. CDR3 sequence: CASSIFQESGELFF. CDR3 bases: TGTGCCAGTAGTATATTTCAGGAATCCGGGGAGCTGTTTTTT.